The text below deals with one T cell receptor (beta chain). This same CDR3 is encoded by further DNA sequences in the sample. Primers for the PCR totalled 60 Vbeta and 13 Jbeta. Clones were read by immunoSEQ multiplex PCR, and TCRdb kept only the in-frame ones, dropping some. The sample holds about 130,000 clones, around 77% seen once. These data originate in a study of cytomegalovirus exposure and HLA in healthy donors. This TCR derives from a man over 45 in good health and CMV-seronegative. The source material was PBMCs.

The CDR3 DNA reads as TGTGCCAGCAGTTTCGGGGGGAACACTGAAGCTTTCTTT. Protein product: CASSFGGNTEAFF. The V and J genes are TRBV27 and TRBJ1-1; tentatively, D is TRBD1 (5 bases). There are 13 residues in the CDR3. Germline V gene lookup returns CDR1 MNHEY and CDR2 SMNVEV (reference sequence). The ends were cut back, 3 bases at V and 1 base at J, with 6 bases in the middle.